This T cell receptor beta chain comes out of a study of cytomegalovirus exposure and HLA in healthy donors. Trimming pared 5 bases from V and 6 bases from J, leaving 14 bases between. CDR1 and CDR2 from the germline V gene are ENHRY and SYGVKD. The CDR3 length is 14 residues. In the PCR, 60 Vbeta and 13 Jbeta primers were used. The data were produced by immunoSEQ multiplex PCR, yet TCRdb's version contains in-frame clones alone and is incomplete. The sample yields 100,000 to 150,000 clones, approximately 77% seen once. The origin of this receptor is a man younger than 30 in good health and CMV-seronegative. The chain couples TRBV10-3 to TRBJ2-1; maybe TRBD2 (6 bases). The sample was PBMCs. The CDR3 sequence: CAISTSPGVNEQFF. The CDR3 nucleotides read TGTGCCATCAGTACCTCCCCGGGGGTCAATGAGCAGTTCTTC.